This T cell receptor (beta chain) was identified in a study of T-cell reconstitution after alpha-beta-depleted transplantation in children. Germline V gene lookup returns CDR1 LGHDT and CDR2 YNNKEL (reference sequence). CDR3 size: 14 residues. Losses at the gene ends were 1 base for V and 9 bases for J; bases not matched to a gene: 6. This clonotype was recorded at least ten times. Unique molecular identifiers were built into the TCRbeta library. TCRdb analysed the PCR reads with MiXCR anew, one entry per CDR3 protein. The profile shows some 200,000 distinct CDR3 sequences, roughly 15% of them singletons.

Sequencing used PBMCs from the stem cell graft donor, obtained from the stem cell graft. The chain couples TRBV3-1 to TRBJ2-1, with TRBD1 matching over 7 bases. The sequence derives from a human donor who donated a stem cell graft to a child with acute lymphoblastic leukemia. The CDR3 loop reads CASSQGQGVGEQFF. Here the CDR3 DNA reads TGTGCCAGCAGCCAAGGACAGGGAGTGGGTGAGCAGTTCTTC.